These 21 T cell receptor beta chains share one sample of origin, sequenced in a study of cytomegalovirus exposure and HLA in healthy donors. The PCR ran on 60 Vbeta and 13 Jbeta primers. TCRdb's copy holds only in-frame clones and misses some; the assay was immunoSEQ multiplex PCR. This table has about 100,000 clones, roughly 88% appearing once. Sequencing was carried out using PBMCs. Receptors were obtained from a woman aged 18-29 years in good health and CMV-seronegative.

The gene calls are TRBV27 and TRBJ1-6, with 8 nucleotides matching TRBD1. Trimming cost V 1 base and J 5 bases; bases outside gene matches: 10. Per germline, CDR1 MNHEY and CDR2 SMNVEV (reference sequence). CDR3 size: 18 residues. The chain's CDR3 is CASSLLRRTGLNNSPLHF. For the CDR3, the DNA is TGTGCCAGCAGTTTATTAAGACGGACAGGGTTGAATAATTCACCCCTCCACTTT.

This chain uses TRBV6-5 with TRBJ2-7; 7 bases are shared with TRBD1. The V segment lost 9 bases and the J segment 0 bases; nucleotides outside the gene matches: 5. In germline, CDR1 is MNHEY, CDR2 SVGAGI. This CDR3 region has 13 residues. Here the CDR3 DNA reads TGTGCCAGGAACAGGGGCCTCTCCTACGAGCAGTACTTC. It is translated as CARNRGLSYEQYF.

This clone was detected only a few times. This rearrangement joins TRBV28 to TRBJ1-6; possibly TRBD1 for D (5 bases). Germline V gene data show CDR1 as MDHEN and CDR2 as SYDVKM. This CDR3 spans 15 amino acids. Trimming removed 8 bases at V and 0 bases at J, with 11 bases between. The CDR3 here is CASGWGGSYNSPLHF. Here the CDR3 DNA reads TGTGCCAGCGGTTGGGGGGGCTCCTATAATTCACCCCTCCACTTT.

A few counts support this clone. J is TRBJ1-1 and V is TRBV2, with a weak D call TRBD1 (5 bases). The CDR3 loop spans 13 amino acids. Per the germline V gene, CDR1 is SNHLY and CDR2 is FYNNEI. Deletions cut 11 bases from V and 4 bases from J, with 17 bases between. The CDR3 DNA reads TGTGCCCGAGCCCGGACGGGGGGCACTGAAGCTTTCTTT. It yields the protein CARARTGGTEAFF.

This clone was counted between two and nine times. The chain employs TRBV6-1 and TRBJ1-5, with D hard to call. The CDR3 runs to 13 residues. Germline values: CDR1 MNHNS, CDR2 SASEGT. V was shortened by 5 bases and J by 7 bases, with 12 bases between the two germline ends. CDR3 coding DNA: TGTGCCAGCAGTTTCGAGGGAGGGCAGCCCCAGCATTTT. It encodes CASSFEGGQPQHF.

The chain uses TRBV7-7 and TRBJ2-2; 10 bases map to TRBD1. This CDR3 contains 20 residues. Germline loops: CDR1 SSHAT, CDR2 FNYEAQ (reference sequence). V trimming: 0 bases; J trimming: 1 base; junction bases outside the gene matches: 11. The CDR3 DNA follows: TGTGCCAGCAGCTTAGCCACGCTGCACGACAGGGGGCAGAACACCGGGGAGCTGTTTTTT. This sequence encodes CASSLATLHDRGQNTGELFF.

This clone has just a few counts. V gene TRBV6-6 combines with J gene TRBJ1-1; TRBD1 might be the D (6 bases). Trimming left V 2 bases short and J 6 bases short, with 10 bases between. CDR1 MNHNY and CDR2 SVGAGI come from the germline V gene (reference sequence). The CDR3 sequence is 13 residues long. The CDR3 is CASSYTTGSEAFF. For the CDR3, the DNA is TGTGCCAGCAGTTACACCACAGGGTCTGAAGCTTTCTTT.

CDR3 nucleotides: TGTGCCAGTAGTATATCTGGCGGTATTTCCTACGAGCAGTACTTC. Amino acid sequence: CASSISGGISYEQYF. The V call is TRBV19, the J call TRBJ2-7; D gene uncertain. This CDR3 is built from 15 residues. V lost 2 bases and J 1 base, leaving 12 bases between the germline ends. Germline lookup yields CDR1 LNHDA and CDR2 SQIVND (reference sequence).

A note on this clone: The junction differs from germline at one of its ends, possibly a read error. This rearrangement joins TRBV5-6 to TRBJ2-1; D unresolved. Looked up from germline, CDR1 is SGHDT and CDR2 is YYEEEE. The CDR3 loop spans 12 amino acids. CDR3 protein: CASSYSDNEQFF. As DNA, the CDR3 is TGTGCCAGCAGCTACTCCGACAATGAGCAGTTCTTC.

The V gene is TRBV4-1, the J gene TRBJ2-7; D unclear. The CDR3 consists of 14 residues. Trimming took off 1 base at V and 7 bases at J, with 14 bases between the two ends. CDR1 MGHRA and CDR2 YSYEKL come from the germline V gene. DNA for the CDR3: TGCGCCAGCAGCCAAGGACAAGGTCCTACTGAGCAGTACTTC. It encodes CASSQGQGPTEQYF.

The chain links TRBV5-4 to TRBJ2-5; 10 bases agree with TRBD2. This CDR3 is 15 amino acids long. In germline, CDR1 is SGHNT, CDR2 YYREEE (reference sequence). V shed 0 bases and J 7 bases; nucleotides not matched to a gene: 6. CDR3 protein: CASSLGAGGPGTQYF. In nucleotides, the CDR3 is TGTGCCAGCAGCTTGGGAGCGGGGGGGCCGGGGACCCAGTACTTC. The variable domain in full, completed from reference TRBV5-4 and TRBJ2-5, reads ETGVTQSPTHLIKTRGQQVTLRCSSQSGHNTVSWYQQALGQGPQFIFQYYREEENGRGNFPPRFSGLQFPNYSSELNVNALELDDSALYLCASSLGAGGPGTQYFGPGTRLLVL.

The chain uses TRBV25-1 and TRBJ1-2; 8 bases match TRBD1. CDR3 length: 15 residues. V lost 4 bases and J lost 4; bases outside the gene matches: 8. Germline V gives CDR1 MGHDK, CDR2 SYGVNS. The CDR3, as DNA: TGTGCCAGCAGTGCCTCCGGGACAGGTGGCTATGGCTACACCTTC. Translating gives CASSASGTGGYGYTF.

This chain joins TRBV5-6 and TRBJ2-7; D ambiguous. CDR1 SGHDT and CDR2 YYEEEE come from the germline V gene. This CDR3 has 15 residues. V lost 4 bases and J lost 2, with 16 bases in between. In nucleotides, the CDR3 is TGTGCCAGCAGCACATCCAGTGGGCTCGCCTACGAGCAGTACTTC. It specifies CASSTSSGLAYEQYF.

This chain connects TRBV11-1 to TRBJ2-5; D ambiguous. Germline CDR1 reads SGHAT; CDR2 reads FQDESV (reference sequence). Trimming took off 1 base at V and 3 bases at J, with 9 bases between the two ends. The length of the CDR3 is 14 residues. DNA for the CDR3: TGTGCCAGCAGCTTAGATCGTTTAGAAGAGACCCAGTACTTC. Translation gives CASSLDRLEETQYF.

The chain is built from TRBV2 and TRBJ2-3; TRBD1 matches 7 bases. The germline gives CDR1 SNHLY, CDR2 FYNNEI. Trimming at V came to 7 bases and at J to 2 bases, leaving 9 bases not matched to a gene. CDR3 length: 15 amino acids. CDR3 nucleotide sequence: TGTGCCAGCAACTTGCAAGGGGGCCCCACAGATACGCAGTATTTT. Protein product: CASNLQGGPTDTQYF.

The chain links TRBV9 to TRBJ2-1; 13 positions match TRBD2. Looked up from germline, CDR1 is SGDLS and CDR2 is YYNGEE. V dropped 4 bases and J dropped 4; count of bases not matched to a gene: 5. The CDR3 consists of 16 residues. The CDR3 nucleotides are TGTGCCAGCAGCCCTCGACTAGCGGGGGGTTACAATGAGCAGTTCTTC. It is translated as CASSPRLAGGYNEQFF.

This rearrangement joins TRBV2 to TRBJ2-1; 11 positions match TRBD2. The CDR3 spans 15 residues. J gave up 5 bases and V 6 bases, and 6 bases lay outside the gene matches. CDR1 and CDR2 from the germline V gene are SNHLY and FYNNEI. The CDR3 is CASRPPGLADNEQFF. The CDR3 nucleotides read TGTGCCAGCAGGCCTCCGGGACTAGCGGACAATGAGCAGTTCTTC. The entire variable domain, with the rest obtained from reference TRBV2 and TRBJ2-1, is as follows: EPEVTQTPSHQVTQMGQEVILRCVPISNHLYFYWYRQILGQKVEFLVSFYNNEISEKSEIFDDQFSVERPDGSNFTLKIRSTKLEDSAMYFCASRPPGLADNEQFFGPGTRLTVL.

The genes are TRBV7-6 and TRBJ2-5; no reliable D call. Deletions cut 5 bases from V and 0 bases from J, with 13 bases between. CDR1 SGHVS and CDR2 FNYEAQ come from the germline V gene. The CDR3 is made up of 15 amino acids. The CDR3 DNA reads as TGTGCCAGCAGCCTGTCAGGCCCGTACCAAGAGACCCAGTACTTC. It yields the protein CASSLSGPYQETQYF.

V is TRBV19 and J is TRBJ2-1, with TRBD2 matching 12 bases. The CDR3 has 19 residues. The V and J ends lost 7 bases and 0 bases, in that order; junction bases with no gene match: 13. Germline V gene sequence: CDR1 LNHDA, CDR2 SQIVND (reference sequence). Here the CDR3 DNA reads TGTGCCAGTACCTCCTGGGGGACTAGCGGGTACTACTCCTACAATGAGCAGTTCTTC. Translating gives CASTSWGTSGYYSYNEQFF. The full variable domain, in which reference TRBV19 and TRBJ2-1 provide the parts outside the CDR3, is DGGITQSPKYLFRKEGQNVTLSCEQNLNHDAMYWYRQDPGQGLRLIYYSQIVNDFQKGDIAEGYSVSREKKESFPLTVTSAQKNPTAFYLCASTSWGTSGYYSYNEQFFGPGTRLTVL.

Concerning this clone: The sample contains more than one DNA sequence encoding this CDR3. This rearrangement joins TRBV4-2 to TRBJ2-1; 9 nucleotides line up with TRBD1. Germline-derived CDR1 and CDR2 are LGHNA and YNFKEQ. The CDR3 extends over 15 amino acids. V lost 1 base, J lost 9 bases, and 7 bases stayed unmatched. CDR3 region: CASSQGTGGEGEQFF. CDR3 coding DNA: TGTGCCAGCAGCCAAGGTACAGGGGGCGAGGGTGAGCAGTTCTTC.

A few counts support this clone. The rearrangement uses TRBV6-5 and TRBJ2-7; 8 bases line up with TRBD1. V shed 2 bases and J 5 bases; nucleotides not matched to a gene: 8. CDR3 length: 15 residues. Germline assignment: CDR1 MNHEY and CDR2 SVGAGI. In DNA form, the CDR3 reads TGTGCCAGCAGTTACCAGGCAGGGGGCCAGAACGAGCAGTACTTC. Translated, it gives CASSYQAGGQNEQYF.